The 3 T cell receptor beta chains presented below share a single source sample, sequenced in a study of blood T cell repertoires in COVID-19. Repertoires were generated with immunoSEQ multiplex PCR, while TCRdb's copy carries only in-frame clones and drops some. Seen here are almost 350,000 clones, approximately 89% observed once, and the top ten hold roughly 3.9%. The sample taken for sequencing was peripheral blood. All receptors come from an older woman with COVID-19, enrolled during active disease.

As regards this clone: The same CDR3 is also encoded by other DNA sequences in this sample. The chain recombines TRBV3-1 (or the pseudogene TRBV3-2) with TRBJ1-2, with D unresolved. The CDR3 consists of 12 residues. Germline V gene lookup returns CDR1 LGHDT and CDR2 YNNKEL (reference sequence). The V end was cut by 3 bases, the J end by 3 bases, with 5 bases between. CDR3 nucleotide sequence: TGTGCCAGCAGCCAGACTGACTATGGCTACACCTTC. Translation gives CASSQTDYGYTF.

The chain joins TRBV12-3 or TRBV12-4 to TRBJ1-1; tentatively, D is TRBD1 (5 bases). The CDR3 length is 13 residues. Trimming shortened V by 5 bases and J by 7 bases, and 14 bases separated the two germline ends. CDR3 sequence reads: CASSTGGRGEAFF. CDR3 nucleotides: TGTGCCAGCAGTACGGGGGGAAGAGGTGAAGCTTTCTTT.

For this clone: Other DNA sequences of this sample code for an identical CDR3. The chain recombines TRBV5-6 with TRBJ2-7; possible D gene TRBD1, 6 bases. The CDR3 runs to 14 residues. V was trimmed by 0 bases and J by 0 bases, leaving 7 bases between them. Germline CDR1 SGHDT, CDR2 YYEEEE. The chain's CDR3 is CASSLGTVSYEQYF. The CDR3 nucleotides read TGTGCCAGCAGCTTGGGGACAGTCTCCTACGAGCAGTACTTC. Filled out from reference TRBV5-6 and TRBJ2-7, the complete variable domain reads DAGVTQSPTHLIKTRGQQVTLRCSPKSGHDTVSWYQQALGQGPQFIFQYYEEEERQRGNFPDRFSGHQFPNYSSELNVNALLLGDSALYLCASSLGTVSYEQYFGPGTRLTVT.